A selection of T cell receptor beta chains follows, all from one sample in a study of early stage breast cancer tumors. Data came from immunoSEQ multiplex PCR; TCRdb stores just in-frame clones and leaves some out. The sample carries about 51,000 clones, 78% recorded once. What was sequenced was blood. These receptors came from a person in their 40s with breast cancer. Both conserved end residues are part of each CDR3. A D gene is named only where the DNA matches it firmly. Clone size is not always given. Where it is, it says once, few, many or a class for expanded clones.

CDR3 protein: CASSRQRATNEKLFF
CDR3 DNA: TGCGCCAGCAGCCGGCAAAGGGCCACTAATGAAAAACTGTTTTTT
J gene: TRBJ1-4
D gene: -
clone size: -
V gene: TRBV5-1

CDR3 protein: CASSLEQTSGFHEQYF
CDR3 DNA: TGTGCCAGCAGCCTAGAACAGACTAGCGGGTTCCACGAGCAGTACTTC
J gene: TRBJ2-7
D gene: TRBD2
clone size: -
V gene: TRBV4-2

CDR3 protein: CASSSGTSLFETQYF
CDR3 DNA: TGTGCCAGCAGCTCCGGGACTAGCCTCTTCGAGACCCAGTACTTC
J gene: TRBJ2-5
D gene: TRBD2
clone size: -
V gene: TRBV11-2

CDR3 protein: CAWSRRLAGYTGELFF
CDR3 DNA: TGTGCCTGGAGCAGACGACTAGCGGGGTACACCGGGGAGCTGTTTTTT
J gene: TRBJ2-2
D gene: TRBD2
clone size: -
V gene: TRBV30

CDR3 protein: CASTLLDEQFF
CDR3 DNA: TGTGCCAGCACTTTGCTGGATGAGCAGTTCTTC
J gene: TRBJ2-1
D gene: -
clone size: -
V gene: TRBV28

CDR3 protein: CASRTDWLSEQYF
CDR3 DNA: TGTGCCAGCAGGACGGACTGGTTGAGCGAGCAGTACTTC
J gene: TRBJ2-7
D gene: -
clone size: few
V gene: TRBV2

CDR3 protein: CSVEQLAGRTSTDTQYF
CDR3 DNA: TGCAGCGTTGAACAACTAGCGGGCAGAACCAGCACAGATACGCAGTATTTT
J gene: TRBJ2-3
D gene: TRBD2
clone size: -
V gene: TRBV29-1

CDR3 protein: CASSQGGGLGTEAFF
CDR3 DNA: TGTGCCAGCAGCCAAGGGGGGGGGCTAGGTACTGAAGCTTTCTTT
J gene: TRBJ1-1
D gene: -
clone size: -
V gene: TRBV4-2

CDR3 protein: CATSSTGTKNIQYF
CDR3 DNA: TGTGCCACCAGCAGTACAGGGACCAAAAACATTCAGTACTTC
J gene: TRBJ2-4
D gene: -
clone size: -
V gene: TRBV15

CDR3 protein: CASRAREPSTDTQYF
CDR3 DNA: TGTGCCAGCAGGGCGCGGGAACCTAGCACAGATACGCAGTATTTT
J gene: TRBJ2-3
D gene: -
clone size: -
V gene: TRBV2

CDR3 protein: CASSELDYNEQFF
CDR3 DNA: TGTGCCAGCAGTGAATTAGACTACAATGAGCAGTTCTTC
J gene: TRBJ2-1
D gene: -
clone size: -
V gene: TRBV2

CDR3 protein: CASSPPMEADTQYF
CDR3 DNA: TGTGCCAGCTCACCACCGATGGAGGCAGATACGCAGTATTTT
J gene: TRBJ2-3
D gene: -
clone size: -
V gene: TRBV18

CDR3 protein: CASSFGTGFNQPQHF
CDR3 DNA: TGTGCCAGCAGCTTCGGGACAGGTTTCAATCAGCCCCAGCATTTT
J gene: TRBJ1-5
D gene: TRBD1
clone size: -
V gene: TRBV7-2

CDR3 protein: CASSATGPGELFF
CDR3 DNA: TGCGCCAGCAGTGCGACAGGTCCCGGGGAGCTGTTTTTT
J gene: TRBJ2-2
D gene: -
clone size: -
V gene: TRBV10-1

CDR3 protein: CASSPPVTRNGYEQYF
CDR3 DNA: TGTGCCAGCTCACCACCGGTCACCCGCAACGGTTACGAGCAGTACTTC
J gene: TRBJ2-7
D gene: -
clone size: -
V gene: TRBV18

CDR3 protein: CSVEQLGGNEQFF
CDR3 DNA: TGCAGCGTTGAACAACTAGGGGGCAATGAGCAGTTCTTC
J gene: TRBJ2-1
D gene: -
clone size: -
V gene: TRBV29-1

CDR3 protein: CAWTAILNTEAFF
CDR3 DNA: TGTGCCTGGACTGCCATTCTCAACACTGAAGCTTTCTTT
J gene: TRBJ1-1
D gene: -
clone size: few
V gene: TRBV30

CDR3 protein: CASSLDPIRVGSEAFF
CDR3 DNA: TGTGCCAGCAGCTTGGACCCAATCAGGGTGGGGTCTGAAGCTTTCTTT
J gene: TRBJ1-1
D gene: -
clone size: -
V gene: TRBV5-4

CDR3 protein: CASTAGVTDTQYF
CDR3 DNA: TGTGCCAGCACCGCTGGGGTCACAGATACGCAGTATTTT
J gene: TRBJ2-3
D gene: -
clone size: -
V gene: TRBV5-4

CDR3 protein: CASSSEPGRGREKLFF
CDR3 DNA: TGTGCCAGCAGCTCAGAACCGGGAAGGGGGCGAGAAAAACTGTTTTTT
J gene: TRBJ1-4
D gene: TRBD1
clone size: -
V gene: TRBV7-8

CDR3 protein: CAWSAQAGGRSGYTF
CDR3 DNA: TGTGCCTGGAGTGCCCAAGCAGGGGGCCGGAGCGGCTACACCTTC
J gene: TRBJ1-2
D gene: TRBD1
clone size: -
V gene: TRBV30

CDR3 protein: CASGSDRDGSLRSYEQYF
CDR3 DNA: TGTGCTAGTGGTTCTGATCGGGACGGATCCCTAAGGTCCTACGAGCAGTACTTC
J gene: TRBJ2-7
D gene: -
clone size: -
V gene: TRBV12-5

CDR3 protein: CASSLSGREKLFF
CDR3 DNA: TGTGCCAGCAGCCTCTCCGGGCGTGAAAAACTGTTTTTT
J gene: TRBJ1-4
D gene: -
clone size: -
V gene: TRBV14

CDR3 protein: CASSPSFSQGASWDQETQYF
CDR3 DNA: TGTGCCAGCAGTCCAAGCTTCTCACAGGGGGCAAGTTGGGACCAAGAGACCCAGTACTTC
J gene: TRBJ2-5
D gene: TRBD1
clone size: -
V gene: TRBV4-2

CDR3 protein: CASSSPGQGLLDTF
CDR3 DNA: TGTGCCAGCAGTTCACCGGGACAGGGTTTATTGGACACCTTC
J gene: TRBJ1-2
D gene: TRBD1
clone size: -
V gene: TRBV6-6